This TCR beta chain was documented in a study of cytomegalovirus exposure and HLA in healthy donors. Profiling relied on immunoSEQ multiplex PCR, and the TCRdb table lists in-frame clones only, not all of them. The repertoire consists of roughly 67,000 clones, with about 90% occurring once and the leading ten covering about 3%. The CDR3 is made up of 14 amino acids. The germline CDR1 and CDR2 sequences are GTSNPN and SVGIG (reference sequence). With 0 bases removed from V and 4 bases from J, the gap between germline ends came to 11 bases. The receptor was derived from a man younger than 30 in good health and CMV-seronegative. Sequencing was performed on PBMCs. The rearrangement links TRBV30 to TRBJ2-3; D is perhaps TRBD1 (6 bases). The CDR3, as DNA: TGTGCCTGGAGTGTATATGGGGGCGCAGATACGCAGTATTTT. It encodes CAWSVYGGADTQYF. Based on the CDR3 plus reference TRBV30 and TRBJ2-3, the full variable domain is SQTIHQWPATLVQPVGSPLSLECTVEGTSNPNLYWYRQAAGRGLQLLFYSVGIGQISSEVPQNLSASRPQDRQFILSSKKLLLSDSGFYLCAWSVYGGADTQYFGPGTRLTVL.